The source of this T cell receptor beta chain is a study of shared clonotypes between healthy human individuals. None of the donors, who were healthy HIV-negative adults, had recently had acute infections or vaccinations. Splitting the CD4+ cells yielded a CD45RA+ naive subset and a CD45RA-negative memory subset. Clones were sequenced by immunoSEQ multiplex PCR, and TCRdb holds only the in-frame ones, with some missing. The data show over a million clones, with roughly 96% seen just once and approximately 1.2% held by the top ten. About this clone: Its antigen is unidentified.

Study-wide points: A few donors showed sharing of approximately 5% of naive CD4 clonotypes.

This clonotype was obtained from a man aged 30-40 years in good health. The sequencing sample was made of naive CD4+ T cells sorted from blood. Stated subset: CD45RA+ positively selected.

The CDR3, as DNA: TGTGCCAGCAGCCGATATACTAGCGGGAGTTCAACAAAACAAGAGACCCAGTACTTC. Residues: CASSRYTSGSSTKQETQYF. The chain carries TRBV14 and TRBJ2-5; 11 bases match TRBD2. Losses at the gene ends were 4 bases for V and 2 bases for J; bases not matched to a gene: 15. Germline values: CDR1 SGHDN, CDR2 FVKESK. CDR3 length: 19 amino acids.